This T cell receptor (beta chain) is drawn from a study of regulatory T cells in long-lasting Graves disease. Study-wide findings and caveats: Newly diagnosed Graves' patients exceeded persistent ones in TCR diversity. Persistent disease preferred TRBV28, TRBJ1-2 and TRBJ2-5; new disease, TRBV20-1 and TRBJ2-1.

This sample's time point: newly diagnosed GD, antithyroid drugs for less than 3 months. TCR sequences were obtained from RNA taken from PBMCs. Graves' disease diagnosis followed American Thyroid Association guidelines. Building the TCR beta libraries relied on iRepertoire HTBI primers, and CDR3 regions underwent Arm-PCR. TCRdb recomputed calls from the multiplex PCR reads with MiXCR, one row per CDR3 protein. The table has hundreds of thousands of distinct CDR3 sequences, 15% to 18% seen once. This clonotype was seen repeatedly, ten times or more. Its antigen is not identified. The CDR3 sequence is 15 residues long. The trim removed 3 bases at V and 1 base at J, leaving 3 bases unmatched. Germline assignment: CDR1 SGHTA and CDR2 FQGTGA.

The sequenced sample was peripheral blood mononuclear cells (PBMCs), obtained at new diagnosis, from a patient treated with antithyroid drugs. This sequence was found in a female donor with Graves disease. The rearrangement joins TRBV7-3 to TRBJ2-1; 7 bases match TRBD1. CDR3 in DNA: TGTGCCAGCAGCTTGACAGGGTCGTCCTACAATGAGCAGTTCTTC. It yields the protein CASSLTGSSYNEQFF.